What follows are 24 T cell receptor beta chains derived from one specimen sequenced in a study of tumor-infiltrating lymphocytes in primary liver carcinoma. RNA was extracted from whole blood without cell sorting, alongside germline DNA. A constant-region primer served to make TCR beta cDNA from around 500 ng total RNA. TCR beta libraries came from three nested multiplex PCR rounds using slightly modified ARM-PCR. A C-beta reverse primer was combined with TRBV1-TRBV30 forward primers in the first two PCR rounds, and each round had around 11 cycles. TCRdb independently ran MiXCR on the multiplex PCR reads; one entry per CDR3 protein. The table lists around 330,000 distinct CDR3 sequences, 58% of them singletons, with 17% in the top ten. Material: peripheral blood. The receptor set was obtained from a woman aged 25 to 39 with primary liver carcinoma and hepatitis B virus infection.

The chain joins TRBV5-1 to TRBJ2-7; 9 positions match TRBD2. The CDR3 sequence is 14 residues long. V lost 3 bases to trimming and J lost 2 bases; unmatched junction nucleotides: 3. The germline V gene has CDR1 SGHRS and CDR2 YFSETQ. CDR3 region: CASSYSGSTYEQYF. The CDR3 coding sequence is TGCGCCAGCAGCTATAGCGGGAGCACCTACGAGCAGTACTTC.

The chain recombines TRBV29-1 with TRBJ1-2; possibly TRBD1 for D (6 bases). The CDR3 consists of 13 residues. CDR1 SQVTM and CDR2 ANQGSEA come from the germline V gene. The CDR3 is CSIQWGAFSGYTF. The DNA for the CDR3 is TGCAGTATACAGTGGGGGGCATTTTCTGGCTACACCTTC. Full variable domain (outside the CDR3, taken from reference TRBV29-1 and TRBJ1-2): SAVISQKPSRDICQRGTSLTIQCQVDSQVTMMFWYRQQPGQSLTLIATANQGSEATYESGFVIDKFPISRPNLTFSTLTVSNMSPEDSSIYLCSIQWGAFSGYTFGSGTRLTVV.

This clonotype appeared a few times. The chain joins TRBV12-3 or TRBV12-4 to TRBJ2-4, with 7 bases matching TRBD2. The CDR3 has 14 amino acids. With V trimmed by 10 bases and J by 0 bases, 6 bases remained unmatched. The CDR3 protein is CATRWGGAKNIQYF. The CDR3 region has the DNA TGTGCCACCCGATGGGGGGGAGCCAAAAACATTCAGTACTTC.

CDR3 amino acids: CASSLYRGANVLTF. CDR3 coding DNA: TGTGCCAGCAGTTTATATCGTGGGGCCAACGTCCTGACTTTC. The chain combines TRBV11-2 with TRBJ2-6; D remains unclear. V gave up 6 bases and J gave up 3 bases, with 9 bases separating them. The CDR3 length is 14 residues. The germline CDR1 and CDR2 sequences are SGHAT and FQNNGV.

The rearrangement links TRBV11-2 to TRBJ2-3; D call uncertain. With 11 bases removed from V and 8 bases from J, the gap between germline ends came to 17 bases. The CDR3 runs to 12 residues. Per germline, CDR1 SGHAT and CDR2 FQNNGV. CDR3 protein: CAYSFSSGTQYF. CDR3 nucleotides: TGTGCCTACAGCTTCTCCTCGGGTACGCAGTATTTT.

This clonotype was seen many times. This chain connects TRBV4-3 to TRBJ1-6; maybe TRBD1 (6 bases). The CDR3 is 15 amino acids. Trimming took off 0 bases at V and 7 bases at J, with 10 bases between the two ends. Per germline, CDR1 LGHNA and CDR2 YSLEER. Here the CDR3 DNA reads TGCGCCAGCAGCCAAGATGGGCAGGGGAATTCACCCCTCCACTTT. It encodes CASSQDGQGNSPLHF.

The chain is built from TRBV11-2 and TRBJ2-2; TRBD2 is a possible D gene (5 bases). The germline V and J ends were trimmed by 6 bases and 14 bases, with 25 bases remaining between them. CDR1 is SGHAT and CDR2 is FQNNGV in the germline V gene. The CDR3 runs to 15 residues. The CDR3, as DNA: TGTGCCAGCAGACTCACTAAGGACTTAACCGAGGAACTGTTTTTT. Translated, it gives CASRLTKDLTEELFF.

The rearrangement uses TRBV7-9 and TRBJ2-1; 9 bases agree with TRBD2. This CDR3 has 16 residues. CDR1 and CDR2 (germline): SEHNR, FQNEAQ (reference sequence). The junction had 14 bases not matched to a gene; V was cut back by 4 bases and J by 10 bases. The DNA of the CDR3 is TGTGCCAGCAGCTCCGGGCCGGGACTAGCCCTTTGGGAGCAGTTCTTC. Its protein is CASSSGPGLALWEQFF.

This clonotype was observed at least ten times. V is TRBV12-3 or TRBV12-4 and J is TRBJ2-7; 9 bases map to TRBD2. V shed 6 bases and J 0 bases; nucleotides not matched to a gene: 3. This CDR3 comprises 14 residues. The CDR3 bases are TGTGCCAGCAGCCATAGCGGGAGCTCCTACGAGCAGTACTTC. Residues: CASSHSGSSYEQYF.

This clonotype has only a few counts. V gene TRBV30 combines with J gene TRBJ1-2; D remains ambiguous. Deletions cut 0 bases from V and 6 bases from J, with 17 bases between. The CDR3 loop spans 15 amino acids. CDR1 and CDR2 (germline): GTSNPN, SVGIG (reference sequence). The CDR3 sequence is CAWSVQAGRSNGYTF. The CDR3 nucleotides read TGTGCCTGGAGTGTACAAGCAGGAAGATCAAATGGCTACACCTTC.

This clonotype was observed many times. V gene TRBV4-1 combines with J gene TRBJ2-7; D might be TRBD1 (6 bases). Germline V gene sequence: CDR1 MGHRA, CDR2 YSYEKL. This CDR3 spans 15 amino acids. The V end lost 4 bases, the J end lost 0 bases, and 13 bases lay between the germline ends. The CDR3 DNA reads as TGCGCCAGCAGCCCTATGGGCAGGGGCTCCTACGAGCAGTACTTC. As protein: CASSPMGRGSYEQYF.

CDR3 sequence reads: CAISESGGSYEQYF. DNA of the CDR3: TGTGCCATCAGTGAGTCAGGCGGGAGTTACGAGCAGTACTTC. V gene TRBV10-3 combines with J gene TRBJ2-7; 7 bases are shared with TRBD2. Looked up from germline, CDR1 is ENHRY and CDR2 is SYGVKD. The trim removed 0 bases at V and 4 bases at J, leaving 3 bases unmatched. This CDR3 is built from 14 residues.

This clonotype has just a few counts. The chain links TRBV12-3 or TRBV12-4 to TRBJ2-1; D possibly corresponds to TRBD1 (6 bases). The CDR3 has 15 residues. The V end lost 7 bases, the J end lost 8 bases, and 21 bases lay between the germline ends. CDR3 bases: TGTGCCAGCATCTTTCAAGGACAGCTCCGGGATGAGCAGTTCTTC. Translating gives CASIFQGQLRDEQFF.

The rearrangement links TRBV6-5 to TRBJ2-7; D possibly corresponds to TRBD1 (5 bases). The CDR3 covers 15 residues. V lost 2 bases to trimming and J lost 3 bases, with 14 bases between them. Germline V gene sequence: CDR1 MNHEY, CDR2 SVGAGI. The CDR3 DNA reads TGTGCCAGCAGTTACGACCTAGGACACCGCTACGAGCAGTACTTC. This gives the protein CASSYDLGHRYEQYF.

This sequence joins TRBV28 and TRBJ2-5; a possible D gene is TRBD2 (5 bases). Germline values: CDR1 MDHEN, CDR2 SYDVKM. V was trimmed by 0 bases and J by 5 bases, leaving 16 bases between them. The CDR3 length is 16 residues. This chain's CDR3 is CASSLWAEGTGETQYF. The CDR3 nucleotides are TGTGCCAGCAGTTTATGGGCAGAGGGCACGGGTGAGACCCAGTACTTC.

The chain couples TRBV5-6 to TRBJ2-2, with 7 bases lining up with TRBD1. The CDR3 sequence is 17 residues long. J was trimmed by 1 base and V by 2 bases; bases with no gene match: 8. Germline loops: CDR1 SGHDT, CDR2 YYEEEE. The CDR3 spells CASSFRNQGVNTGELFF. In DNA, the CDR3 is TGTGCCAGCAGCTTTCGAAACCAGGGGGTGAACACCGGGGAGCTGTTTTTT.

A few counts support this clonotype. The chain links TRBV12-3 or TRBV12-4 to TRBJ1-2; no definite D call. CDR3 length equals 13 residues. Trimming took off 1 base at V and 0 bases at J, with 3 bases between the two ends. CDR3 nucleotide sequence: TGTGCCAGCAGTTTAGAACCTAACTATGGCTACACCTTC. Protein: CASSLEPNYGYTF.

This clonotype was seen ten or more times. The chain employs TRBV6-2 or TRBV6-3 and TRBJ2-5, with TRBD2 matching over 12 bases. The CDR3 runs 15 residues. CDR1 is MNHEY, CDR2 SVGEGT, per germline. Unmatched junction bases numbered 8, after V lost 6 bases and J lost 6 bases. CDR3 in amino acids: CASSYGLAGIQTQYF. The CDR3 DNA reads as TGTGCCAGCAGCTACGGACTAGCGGGAATACAGACCCAGTACTTC.

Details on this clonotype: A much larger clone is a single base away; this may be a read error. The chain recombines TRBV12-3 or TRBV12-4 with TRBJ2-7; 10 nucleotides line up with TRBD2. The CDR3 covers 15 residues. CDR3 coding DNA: TGTGCCAGCAGCTCTCGGACTAGCGGAACCTACAAGCAGTACTTC. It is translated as CASSSRTSGTYKQYF.

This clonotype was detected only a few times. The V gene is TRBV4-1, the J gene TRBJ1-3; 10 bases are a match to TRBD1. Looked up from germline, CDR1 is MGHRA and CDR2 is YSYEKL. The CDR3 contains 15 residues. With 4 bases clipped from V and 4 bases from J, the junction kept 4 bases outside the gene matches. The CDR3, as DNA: TGCGCCAGCAGCCCGGGACAGGGGTTCGGAAACACCATATATTTT. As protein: CASSPGQGFGNTIYF.

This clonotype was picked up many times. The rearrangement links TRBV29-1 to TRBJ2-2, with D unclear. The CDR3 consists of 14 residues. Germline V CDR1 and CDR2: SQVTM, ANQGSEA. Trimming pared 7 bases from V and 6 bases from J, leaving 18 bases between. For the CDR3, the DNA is TGCAGCGCTCGGAAAGAAGGATCCGCCGGGGAGCTGTTTTTT. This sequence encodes CSARKEGSAGELFF.

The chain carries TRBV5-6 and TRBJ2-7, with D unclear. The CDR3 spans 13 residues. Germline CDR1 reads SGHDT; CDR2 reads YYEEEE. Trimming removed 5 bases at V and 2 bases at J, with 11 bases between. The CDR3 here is CASSYDTAYEQYF. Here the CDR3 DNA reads TGTGCCAGCAGTTACGACACAGCCTACGAGCAGTACTTC. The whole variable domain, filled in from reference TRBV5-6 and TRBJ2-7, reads DAGVTQSPTHLIKTRGQQVTLRCSPKSGHDTVSWYQQALGQGPQFIFQYYEEEERQRGNFPDRFSGHQFPNYSSELNVNALLLGDSALYLCASSYDTAYEQYFGPGTRLTVT.

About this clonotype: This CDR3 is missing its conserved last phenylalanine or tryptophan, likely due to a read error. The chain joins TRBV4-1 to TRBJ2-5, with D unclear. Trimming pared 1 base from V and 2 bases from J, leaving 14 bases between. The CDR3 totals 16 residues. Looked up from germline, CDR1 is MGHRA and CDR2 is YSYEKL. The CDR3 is CASSQGQAWGQETQYI. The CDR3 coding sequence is TGCGCCAGCAGCCAAGGCCAGGCCTGGGGACAAGAGACCCAGTACATC.

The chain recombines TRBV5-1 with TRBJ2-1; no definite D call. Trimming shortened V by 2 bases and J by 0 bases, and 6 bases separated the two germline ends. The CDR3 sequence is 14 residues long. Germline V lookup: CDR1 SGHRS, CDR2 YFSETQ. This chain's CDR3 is CASSFPDSYNEQFF. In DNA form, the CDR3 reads TGCGCCAGCAGCTTCCCGGACTCCTACAATGAGCAGTTCTTC.